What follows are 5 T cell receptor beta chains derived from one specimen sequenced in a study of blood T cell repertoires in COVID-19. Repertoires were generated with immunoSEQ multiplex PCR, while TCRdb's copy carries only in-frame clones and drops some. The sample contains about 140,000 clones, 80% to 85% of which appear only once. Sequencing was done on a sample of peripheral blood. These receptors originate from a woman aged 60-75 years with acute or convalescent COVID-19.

This CDR3 reads CASSVHGGTPRTREQYF. Here the CDR3 DNA reads TGTGCCAGCAGTGTCCACGGGGGAACACCCCGGACACGGGAGCAGTACTTC. The chain combines TRBV2 with TRBJ2-7, with D maybe TRBD2 (6 bases). Trimming took off 4 bases at V and 7 bases at J, with 26 bases between the two ends. Germline CDR1 reads SNHLY; CDR2 reads FYNNEI. This CDR3 region has 17 residues.

The CDR3 DNA reads as TGTGCCAGCGGGCGGGACTCTGGGGCCAACGTCCTGACTTTC. It specifies CASGRDSGANVLTF. V and J are TRBV6-5 and TRBJ2-6; perhaps TRBD2 as D (6 bases). The CDR3 is 14 residues long. Germline values: CDR1 MNHEY, CDR2 SVGAGI. V lost 8 bases and J 0 bases, leaving 8 bases between the germline ends.

The CDR3 bases are TGTGCCAGCAGCGTAATGTCTAGTCCTAGCACAGATACGCAGTATTTT. It encodes CASSVMSSPSTDTQYF. J is TRBJ2-3 and V is TRBV9; no firm D call. Germline V gene sequence: CDR1 SGDLS, CDR2 YYNGEE. V dropped 1 base and J dropped 0 bases, with 12 bases sitting between them. The CDR3 covers 16 residues.

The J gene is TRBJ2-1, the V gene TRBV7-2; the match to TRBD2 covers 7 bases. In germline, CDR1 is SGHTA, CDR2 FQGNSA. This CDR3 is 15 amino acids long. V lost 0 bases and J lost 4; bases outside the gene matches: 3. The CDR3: CASSLALAEYNEQFF. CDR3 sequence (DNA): TGTGCCAGCAGCTTAGCGCTAGCGGAATACAATGAGCAGTTCTTC.

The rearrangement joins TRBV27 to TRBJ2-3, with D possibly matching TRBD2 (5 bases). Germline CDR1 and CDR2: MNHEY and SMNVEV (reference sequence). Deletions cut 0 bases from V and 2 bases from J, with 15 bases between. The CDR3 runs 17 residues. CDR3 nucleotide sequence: TGTGCCAGCAGTTTATCGTCGCGGGCAGTCTACACAGATACGCAGTATTTT. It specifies CASSLSSRAVYTDTQYF.